This TCR beta chain was sequenced for a study of cytomegalovirus exposure and HLA in healthy donors. Remarks on this clone: Its antigen remains unidentified.

Sequencing used immunoSEQ multiplex PCR; TCRdb keeps in-frame clones, though not all of them. The sample has around 150,000 clones, roughly nine tenths seen once. The study's findings and limits: Subsequent analysis found a tendency for first-cohort TCR clusters to co-occur within the approximately 130 validation repertoires.

Sequenced material: PBMCs. The sequence was collected from a man aged 18 to 30 in good health and CMV-seronegative.

The CDR3 DNA is TGCAGCGTTTGTACTAGACTCGCCTACAATGAGCAGTTCTTC. Amino acids: CSVCTRLAYNEQFF. The chain employs TRBV29-1 and TRBJ2-1, with D possibly matching TRBD2 (5 bases). The CDR3 has 14 residues. CDR1 is SQVTM, CDR2 ANQGSEA, per germline. The germline V and J ends were trimmed by 5 bases and 2 bases, with 13 bases remaining between them.